One sample yielded the 2 T cell receptor beta chains listed below, sequenced in a study of blood T cell repertoires in COVID-19. Profiling relied on immunoSEQ multiplex PCR, and the TCRdb table lists in-frame clones only, not all of them. This table holds 100,000 or so clones, 69% found once. The sequencing input was peripheral blood. Receptors were obtained from a man older than 75 with acute or convalescent COVID-19.

The rearrangement joins TRBV6-1 to TRBJ2-7; the match to TRBD1 covers 7 bases. This CDR3 spans 14 amino acids. CDR1 MNHNS and CDR2 SASEGT come from the germline V gene. Germline trimming cut 2 bases from V and 2 bases from J; bases unmatched to any gene: 3. The CDR3 reads CASSEPGQTYEQYF. The DNA for the CDR3 is TGTGCCAGCAGTGAACCGGGACAGACCTACGAGCAGTACTTC.

The chain is built from TRBV19 and TRBJ1-5; D is possibly TRBD1 (6 bases). From germline, CDR1 is LNHDA and CDR2 SQIVND (reference sequence). The CDR3 covers 14 residues. Between the trimmed V and J ends, which lost 6 bases and 4 bases, there was a span of 13 bases. CDR3 sequence (DNA): TGTGCCAGTAGCTGGAGGGGGGGGAATCAGCCCCAGCATTTT. Amino acids: CASSWRGGNQPQHF.